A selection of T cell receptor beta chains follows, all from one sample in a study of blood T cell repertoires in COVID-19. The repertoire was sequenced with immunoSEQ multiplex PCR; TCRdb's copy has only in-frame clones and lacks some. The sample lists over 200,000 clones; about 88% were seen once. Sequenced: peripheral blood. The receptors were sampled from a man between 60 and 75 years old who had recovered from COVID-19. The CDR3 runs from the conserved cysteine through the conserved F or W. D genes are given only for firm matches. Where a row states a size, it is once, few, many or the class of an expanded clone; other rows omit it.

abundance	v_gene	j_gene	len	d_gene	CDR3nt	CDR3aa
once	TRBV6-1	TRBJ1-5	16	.	TGTGCCAGCAGTGGGGTTCTAGGCGCAAGCAATCAGCCCCAGCATTTT	CASSGVLGASNQPQHF
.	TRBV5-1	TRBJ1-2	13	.	TGCGCCAGCAGCTCGGGGGGTCCCATTGGCTACACCTTC	CASSSGGPIGYTF
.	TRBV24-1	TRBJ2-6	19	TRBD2	TGTGCCACCAGTGATTCTCGGCAGGGCGGGGGCTCTGGGGCCAACGTCCTGACTTTC	CATSDSRQGGGSGANVLTF
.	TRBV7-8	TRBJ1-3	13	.	TGTGCCAGCAGCTTCCACTCTGGAAACACCATATATTTT	CASSFHSGNTIYF
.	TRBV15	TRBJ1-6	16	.	TGTGCCACCAGCAGGCGGACAGATAGCTATAATTCACCCCTCCACTTT	CATSRRTDSYNSPLHF
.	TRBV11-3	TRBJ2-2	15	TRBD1	TGTGCCAGCAGCTTACTGACAGGGGGCGCCGGGGAGCTGTTTTTT	CASSLLTGGAGELFF
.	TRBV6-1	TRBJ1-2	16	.	TGTGCCAGCAGTGATTCTTCCGGGGGACGGTGGTATGGCTACACCTTC	CASSDSSGGRWYGYTF
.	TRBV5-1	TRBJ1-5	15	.	TGCGCCAGCAGCTTAGCGACAGGTAGCAATCAGCCCCAGCATTTT	CASSLATGSNQPQHF
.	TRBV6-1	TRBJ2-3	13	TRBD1	TGTGCCAGTGCCGGACAGGACACAGATACGCAGTATTTT	CASAGQDTDTQYF
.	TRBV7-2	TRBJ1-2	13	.	TGTGCCAGCAGCTCATCCTGGACAGCTGGCTACACCTTC	CASSSSWTAGYTF
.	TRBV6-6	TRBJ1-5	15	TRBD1	TGTGCCAGCAGCGAGACAGGGGGCGTCGGTCAGCCCCAGCATTTT	CASSETGGVGQPQHF
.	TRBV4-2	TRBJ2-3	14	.	TGTGCCAGCAGCCAAGCCGGGGGAGAAGATACGCAGTATTTT	CASSQAGGEDTQYF
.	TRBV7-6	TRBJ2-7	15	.	TGTGCCAGCAGCTTAATACGGGACACAAGATACGAGCAGTACTTC	CASSLIRDTRYEQYF
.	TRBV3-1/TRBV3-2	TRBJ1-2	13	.	TGTGCCAGCAGCCAAGCAGGGGTCTATGGCTACACCTTC	CASSQAGVYGYTF
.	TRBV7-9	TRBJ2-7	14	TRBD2	TGTGCCAGCAGCTCGGGGGGGAGCTCCTACGAGCAGTACTTC	CASSSGGSSYEQYF
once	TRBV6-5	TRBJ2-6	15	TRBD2	TGTGCCAGCAGACCCGGGGGGTCTGGGGCCAACGTCCTGACTTTC	CASRPGGSGANVLTF
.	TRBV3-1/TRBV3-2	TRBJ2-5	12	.	TGTGCCAGCAGCCAAGATCTAAAGACCCAGTACTTC	CASSQDLKTQYF
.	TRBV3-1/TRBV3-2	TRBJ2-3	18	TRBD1	TGTGCCAGCAGCCACCGAGAAGACAGGGGAGTCACAACAGATACGCAGTATTTT	CASSHREDRGVTTDTQYF
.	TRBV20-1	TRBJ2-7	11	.	TGCAGTGCTAGGGTAACATACGAGCAGTACTTC	CSARVTYEQYF
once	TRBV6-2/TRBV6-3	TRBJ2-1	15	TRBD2	TGTGCCAGCAGTTGGCTAGCGGGGCACTACAATGAGCAGTTCTTC	CASSWLAGHYNEQFF
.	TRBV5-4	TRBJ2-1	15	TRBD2	TGTGCCAGCAGCTTGAAGGCTAGCGGGGGACGGGAGCAGTTCTTC	CASSLKASGGREQFF
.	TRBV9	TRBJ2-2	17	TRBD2	TGTGCCAGCAGCGTCCTAGCGGGGGGCACGAACACCGGGGAGCTGTTTTTT	CASSVLAGGTNTGELFF
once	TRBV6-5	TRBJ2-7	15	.	TGTGCCAGCACCTCCAGGACAGACTATGCCTACGAGCAGTACTTC	CASTSRTDYAYEQYF
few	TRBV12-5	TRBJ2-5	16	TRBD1	TGTGCTAGTGGTTTGCTCACCGGGACAGGAGGATTGTCCCAGTACTTC	CASGLLTGTGGLSQYF
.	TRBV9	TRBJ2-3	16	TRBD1	TGTGCCAGCAGCGCCAGACAGGGGAGGTACACAGATACGCAGTATTTT	CASSARQGRYTDTQYF
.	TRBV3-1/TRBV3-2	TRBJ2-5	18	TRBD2	TGTGCCAGCAGCCTATGGACTACTAGCGGGGGGGCCCAAGAGACCCAGTACTTC	CASSLWTTSGGAQETQYF
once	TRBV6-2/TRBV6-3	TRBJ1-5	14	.	TGTGCCAGCAGTTTGGGGGGAGGGAATCAGCCCCAGCATTTT	CASSLGGGNQPQHF
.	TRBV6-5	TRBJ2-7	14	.	TGTGCCGGCGGACAGCCGTACCTCTCCTACGAGCAGTACTTC	CAGGQPYLSYEQYF
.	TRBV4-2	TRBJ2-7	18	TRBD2	TGTGCCAGCAGCCAAGGTAGCGGGGGCCTTATAGGAACCTACGAGCAGTACTTC	CASSQGSGGLIGTYEQYF
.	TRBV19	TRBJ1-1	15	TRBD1	TGTGCCAGCCGCCGGGACAGGGGGCAGAACACTGAAGCTTTCTTT	CASRRDRGQNTEAFF
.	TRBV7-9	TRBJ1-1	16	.	TGTGCCAGCAGTCCTACTTTCGGTTTGATGAACACTGAAGCTTTCTTT	CASSPTFGLMNTEAFF
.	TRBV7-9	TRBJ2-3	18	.	TGTGCCAGCAGCTTATGGCCCCCATCGGACACCCACACAGATACGCAGTATTTT	CASSLWPPSDTHTDTQYF
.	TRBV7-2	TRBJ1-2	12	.	TGTGCCAGCAGCTTAAGACTCTATGGCTACACCTTC	CASSLRLYGYTF
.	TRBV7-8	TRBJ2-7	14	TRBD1	TGTGCCAGCAGCTCAGACAGGGGGAACTACGAGCAGTACTTC	CASSSDRGNYEQYF
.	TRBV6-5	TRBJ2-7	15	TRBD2	TGTGCCAGCAGAGGACTCGGGACTAGCGGCTACGAGCAGTACTTC	CASRGLGTSGYEQYF
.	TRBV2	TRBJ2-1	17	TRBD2	TGTGCCAGCAGTCTTGATCCACTAGCGGGCTCCTACAATGAGCAGTTCTTC	CASSLDPLAGSYNEQFF
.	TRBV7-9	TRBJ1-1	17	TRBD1	TGTGCCAGCAGCCTCTACAGGGGGCCATTTATTAACACTGAAGCTTTCTTT	CASSLYRGPFINTEAFF
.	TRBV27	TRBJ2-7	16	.	TGTGCCAGCAGTTTAATTTTCGCGGGTTCATTCTCCGAGCAGTACTTC	CASSLIFAGSFSEQYF
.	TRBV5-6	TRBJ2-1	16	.	TGTGCCAGCAGCGGGTTCGGCAGATTCGACAACAATGAGCAGTTCTTC	CASSGFGRFDNNEQFF
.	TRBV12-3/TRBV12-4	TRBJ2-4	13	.	TGTGCCAGCAGTTCTCAACTCGAAAACATTCAGTACTTC	CASSSQLENIQYF
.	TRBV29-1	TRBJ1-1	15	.	TGCAGCGTTGAAGATCAGGCCAGGGGATGGACTGAAGCTTTCTTT	CSVEDQARGWTEAFF
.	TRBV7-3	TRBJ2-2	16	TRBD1	TGTGCCAGCAGCCCTGTGACAGGGGTGAACACCGGGGAGCTGTTTTTT	CASSPVTGVNTGELFF